This TCR beta chain derives from a study of CD8 T cells in ankylosing spondylitis. Study outcomes and limitations: There was a TCR beta motif, made of 7 to 9 highly homologous variants, that appeared characteristic of ankylosing spondylitis blood.

This clonotype was found a few times. Its antigen is unknown. The CDR3 has 12 residues. V was pared by 3 bases and J by 2 bases, with 8 bases between. CDR1 DFQATT and CDR2 SNEGSKA come from the germline V gene (reference sequence). TCRdb called the 5' RACE reads again in MiXCR, with one record for every CDR3 protein. The sample holds some 400,000 distinct CDR3 sequences, about a fifth seen once. This chain uses TRBV20-1 with TRBJ2-7; D is undetermined. The clonotype was recovered from a male donor with ankylosing spondylitis. Specimen: blood, either unsorted or a sorted T cell fraction (not recorded which). The CDR3 spells CSASPRAYEQYF. In DNA, the CDR3 is TGCAGTGCTAGCCCCAGAGCCTACGAGCAGTACTTC.